The clone carrying this T cell receptor (beta chain) has at least ten counts. Its target is unknown. General study findings and limits: Tumor memory CD4+ T cell TCR gene usage was found to cluster with blood and lymph node memory CD4+ cells and with lymph node naive CD4+ cells. Tumor Tregs overlapped most with tumor, then blood, naive CD4+ cells.

The CDR3 consists of 13 residues. Per the germline V gene, CDR1 is MRHNA and CDR2 is SNTAGT. The germline V and J ends were trimmed by 0 bases and 6 bases, with 6 bases remaining between them. Full-length variable regions came from constant-region reverse primers plus semi-nested Nested Universal Primer A PCR. Each CDR3 protein is one row after TCRdb ran MiXCR on the 5' RACE reads. The data contain 20,000 to 25,000 distinct CDR3 sequences, approximately 28% of them seen just once; the ten biggest clones take up roughly 2.2%. This chain connects TRBV6-4 to TRBJ2-1; D gene unclear. Sequencing input: tumor-infiltrating naive CD4+ T cells sorted from the breast tumor. The sample's subset: naive CD4+ T cells, CD4+CD45RA+CD25-. This TCR was sampled from a female donor with breast cancer. The CDR3 nucleotides are TGTGCCAGCAGTGACTCTGCCTTCAATGAGCAGTTCTTC. Amino acids: CASSDSAFNEQFF.